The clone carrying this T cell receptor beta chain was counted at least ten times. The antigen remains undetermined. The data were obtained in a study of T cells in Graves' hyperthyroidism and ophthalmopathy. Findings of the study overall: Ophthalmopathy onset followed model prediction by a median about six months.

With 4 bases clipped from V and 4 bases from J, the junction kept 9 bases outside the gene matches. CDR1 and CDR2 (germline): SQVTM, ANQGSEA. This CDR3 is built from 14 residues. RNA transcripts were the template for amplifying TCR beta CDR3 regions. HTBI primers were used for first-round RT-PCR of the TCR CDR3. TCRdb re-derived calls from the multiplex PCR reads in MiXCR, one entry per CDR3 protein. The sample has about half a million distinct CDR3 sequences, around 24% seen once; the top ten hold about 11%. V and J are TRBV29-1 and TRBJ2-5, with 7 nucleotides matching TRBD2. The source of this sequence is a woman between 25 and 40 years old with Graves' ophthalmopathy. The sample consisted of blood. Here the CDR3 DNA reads TGCAGCGTTGGACTAGCAGGCCGAGGAGAGACCCAGTACTTC. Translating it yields CSVGLAGRGETQYF.